This entry lists 21 T cell receptor beta chains sequenced from one sample in a study of blood T cell repertoires in COVID-19. Sequencing used immunoSEQ multiplex PCR; TCRdb keeps in-frame clones, though not all of them. Of roughly 250,000 clones in the sample, 75% to 90% were seen once. Material: PBMCs or T cells enriched from blood (not recorded which). Receptors were obtained from a woman in her twenties or thirties who had recovered from COVID-19.

The CDR3 sequence: CASRAVYSNQPQHF. The CDR3 DNA follows: TGTGCCAGCAGGGCTGTATATAGCAATCAGCCCCAGCATTTT. The chain combines TRBV28 with TRBJ1-5; D unresolved. Germline CDR1 reads MDHEN; CDR2 reads SYDVKM. V was trimmed by 6 bases and J by 0 bases, leaving 9 bases between them. The CDR3 spans 14 residues.

This clone was detected once. The chain employs TRBV6-1 and TRBJ2-1; D ambiguous. The CDR3 loop spans 16 amino acids. The germline V and J ends were trimmed by 1 base and 4 bases, with 14 bases remaining between them. Looked up from germline, CDR1 is MNHNS and CDR2 is SASEGT. The CDR3 loop reads CASSEGAPLGYNEQFF. CDR3 DNA: TGTGCCAGCAGTGAAGGCGCCCCTCTAGGTTACAATGAGCAGTTCTTC.

The V call is TRBV28, the J call TRBJ2-1, with 8 positions matching TRBD2. Trimming took 8 bases from V and 8 from J; bases not matched to a gene: 11. In germline, CDR1 is MDHEN, CDR2 SYDVKM. This CDR3 is 14 amino acids long. CDR3 in amino acids: CASRPGLVGDEQFF. The CDR3 DNA sequence: TGTGCCAGCCGCCCGGGACTAGTGGGGGATGAGCAGTTCTTC.

The chain joins TRBV29-1 to TRBJ1-2; a possible D gene is TRBD1 (6 bases). Germline CDR1 SQVTM, CDR2 ANQGSEA. The CDR3 consists of 11 residues. Trimming stripped 7 bases from V and 2 bases from J, with 8 bases between. CDR3 DNA: TGCAGCGCGGGACAAAACTATGGCTACACCTTC. Translated, it gives CSAGQNYGYTF.

CDR3: CASSLAGGSSYEQYF. The CDR3 DNA is TGTGCCAGCAGCTTAGCGGGAGGCTCCTCCTACGAGCAGTACTTC. J is TRBJ2-7 and V is TRBV25-1; TRBD2 agrees at 10 bases. The CDR3 covers 15 residues. Trimming at V came to 6 bases and at J to 0 bases, leaving 5 bases not matched to a gene. CDR1 is MGHDK, CDR2 SYGVNS, per germline.

The chain links TRBV9 to TRBJ1-1, with D tentatively TRBD1 (6 bases). V was cut by 0 bases and J by 5 bases, with 17 bases left in between. Germline assignment: CDR1 SGDLS and CDR2 YYNGEE. CDR3 length: 16 residues. The CDR3 coding sequence is TGTGCCAGCAGCGTAGATGGAACAGGGCGGAAAACTGAAGCTTTCTTT. Amino acid sequence: CASSVDGTGRKTEAFF.

CDR3 amino acids: CASQGVGEQYF. The CDR3 coding sequence is TGTGCCAGCCAAGGGGTGGGGGAGCAGTACTTC. The chain couples TRBV6-1 to TRBJ2-7; maybe TRBD1 (5 bases). Germline CDR1 and CDR2: MNHNS and SASEGT. CDR3 size: 11 residues. V was trimmed by 8 bases and J by 7 bases, leaving 12 bases between them.

This chain connects TRBV6-5 to TRBJ2-3; D gene ambiguous. Germline V lookup: CDR1 MNHEY, CDR2 SVGAGI. This CDR3 spans 15 amino acids. Trimming took off 1 base at V and 1 base at J, with 9 bases between the two ends. CDR3 protein: CASSYFGVGTDTQYF. For the CDR3, the DNA is TGTGCCAGCAGTTACTTCGGAGTCGGCACAGATACGCAGTATTTT.

The genes are TRBV4-1 and TRBJ2-1; 14 bases are a match to TRBD2. V lost 2 bases to trimming and J lost 6 bases; unmatched junction nucleotides: 3. The V gene's germline CDR1 is MGHRA and CDR2 YSYEKL. CDR3 length equals 16 residues. The CDR3 region is CASSQIGTSGGNEQFF. The CDR3 DNA sequence: TGCGCCAGCAGCCAAATCGGGACTAGCGGGGGCAATGAGCAGTTCTTC.

The chain couples TRBV24-1 to TRBJ2-7; D is unresolved. CDR3 length: 11 amino acids. The V and J ends lost 4 bases and 3 bases respectively, with 3 bases between them. From germline, CDR1 is KGHDR and CDR2 SFDVKD. The CDR3 DNA sequence: TGTGCCACCAGTGACGGCTACGAGCAGTACTTC. Translation: CATSDGYEQYF.

The chain is built from TRBV21-1 and TRBJ2-7; the table's D call of TRBD2 was not tested on the DNA. TRBV21-1 is a pseudogene locus. This CDR3 contains 15 residues. This chain's CDR3 is CASSREHSRIYEQYF. The CDR3 DNA reads TGTGCCAGCAGCCGAGAGCATTCCCGAATATACGAGCAGTACTTC.

This sequence joins TRBV5-8 and TRBJ1-1, with a possible D match to TRBD1 (6 bases). The germline V and J ends were trimmed by 4 bases and 7 bases, with 20 bases remaining between them. The CDR3 covers 15 residues. The V gene's germline CDR1 is SGHTS and CDR2 YDEGEE. CDR3 DNA sequence: TGTGCCAGCAGCACCCCGGGACACCGAACGGATGAAGCTTTCTTT. It codes for CASSTPGHRTDEAFF.

The chain couples TRBV28 to TRBJ2-5, with D maybe TRBD2 (7 bases). The germline V gene encodes CDR1 MDHEN and CDR2 SYDVKM. Trimming stripped 9 bases from V and 5 bases from J, with 16 bases between. The CDR3 length is 13 residues. The CDR3 is CASLKGGGETQYF. CDR3 in DNA: TGTGCCAGTCTAAAGGGGGGAGGGGAGACCCAGTACTTC.

This clone was seen only a few times. The V call is TRBV7-9, the J call TRBJ1-2; possibly TRBD1 for D (5 bases). V gave up 11 bases and J gave up 2 bases, with 15 bases separating them. Germline V gene sequence: CDR1 SEHNR, CDR2 FQNEAQ (reference sequence). CDR3 size: 13 residues. The CDR3 DNA sequence: TGTGCCTCCGGGAGGGGAGTCAACTATGGCTACACCTTC. Protein product: CASGRGVNYGYTF.

The V call is TRBV9, the J call TRBJ2-1; 9 nucleotides align to TRBD2. This CDR3 has 12 residues. Per germline, CDR1 SGDLS and CDR2 YYNGEE. Trimming cost V 10 bases and J 8 bases; bases outside gene matches: 7. The chain's CDR3 is CASGTSNDEQFF. CDR3 DNA: TGTGCCTCCGGGACTAGCAACGATGAGCAGTTCTTC.

This chain joins TRBV10-2 and TRBJ1-5; 8 nucleotides agree with TRBD1. Looked up from germline, CDR1 is WSHSY and CDR2 is SAAADI. CDR3 length: 15 residues. After removal of 7 bases from V and 5 bases from J, the junction contained 10 bases not matched to a gene. The DNA for the CDR3 is TGCGCCAGCAACACCGGGGACAGGCGGGATCAGCCCCAGCATTTT. Protein sequence: CASNTGDRRDQPQHF.

The V call is TRBV28, the J call TRBJ1-5; TRBD1 matches 8 bases. There are 17 residues in the CDR3. Germline-derived CDR1 and CDR2 are MDHEN and SYDVKM. With V trimmed by 6 bases and J by 2 bases, 12 bases remained unmatched. CDR3 in DNA: TGTGCCAGCAGGATCCGGAGTGGACAGGGCGGCAATCAGCCCCAGCATTTT. Translated: CASRIRSGQGGNQPQHF.

The J gene is TRBJ2-2, the V gene TRBV2, with TRBD1 identical over 7 bases. V was clipped by 8 bases and J by 5 bases; unmatched bases: 11. Germline V gives CDR1 SNHLY, CDR2 FYNNEI. CDR3 length: 15 amino acids. The CDR3 protein is CASRPGTTGTGELFF. CDR3 sequence (DNA): TGTGCCAGCCGGCCGGGGACGACAGGGACCGGGGAGCTGTTTTTT. The full variable domain, completed using reference TRBV2 and TRBJ2-2, is EPEVTQTPSHQVTQMGQEVILRCVPISNHLYFYWYRQILGQKVEFLVSFYNNEISEKSEIFDDQFSVERPDGSNFTLKIRSTKLEDSAMYFCASRPGTTGTGELFFGEGSRLTVL.

A few counts support this clone. V is TRBV7-9 and J is TRBJ1-1; D might be TRBD1 (5 bases). The CDR3 extends over 14 amino acids. V dropped 4 bases and J dropped 5 bases, with 14 bases sitting between them. The germline CDR1 and CDR2 sequences are SEHNR and FQNEAQ (reference sequence). In DNA form, the CDR3 reads TGTGCCAGCAGCTCGCCGGCAGGGCGGACTGAAGCTTTCTTT. This encodes CASSSPAGRTEAFF.

In its sample, this clone was seen a few times. This sequence joins TRBV7-8 and TRBJ1-4, with 8 bases aligning to TRBD1. The CDR3 loop spans 15 amino acids. The junction had 2 bases not matched to a gene; V was cut back by 5 bases and J by 0 bases. Per the germline V gene, CDR1 is SGHVS and CDR2 is FQNEAQ. CDR3 nucleotide sequence: TGTGCCAGCAGCAAACAGGGGGCAACTAATGAAAAACTGTTTTTT. It yields the protein CASSKQGATNEKLFF.

This clone was recorded once. CDR3 nucleotide sequence: TGTGCCAGCAGGGCGGAGGCTATGAACACTGAAGCTTTCTTT. Translation gives CASRAEAMNTEAFF. The chain uses TRBV6-5 and TRBJ1-1; D gene unclear. V gave up 6 bases and J gave up 0 bases, with 11 bases separating them. This CDR3 spans 14 amino acids. Germline assignment: CDR1 MNHEY and CDR2 SVGAGI.